Listed here is a single T cell receptor (beta chain). Its antigen specificity is not known. Per-base quality was not reported, and no clone a single base away is much larger than it. The trial excluded patients who had a history of autoimmune disease or were on systemic immunosuppression. Peripheral blood for TCR sequencing was collected from all dose cohorts at baseline, on cycle 4 day 1, and on cycle 7 day 1. The samples were taken from a phase I, first-in-human, multicenter, open-label dose-escalation trial of ivuxolimab. Adults with locally advanced or metastatic melanoma, renal cell, hepatocellular, or head and neck squamous cell carcinoma were enrolled in the trial. Before TCR sequencing, CD4+ T cells and CD8+ T cells were sorted from peripheral blood as separate populations. The CDR3 goes from the cysteine to the phenylalanine over 15 residues. The retained sequence is limited to the CDR3, 45 bases, with the frame set at the first base. For CDR1 and CDR2, the germline V gene (reference sequence) lists SEHNR and FQNEAQ. V sheds 5 bases and J sheds 2 bases, leaving 15 bases between their ends.

This specimen belongs to a study of OX40 agonist ivuxolimab in advanced cancers. About the study as a whole: Ivuxolimab, which targeted the costimulatory receptor OX40 (CD134), was an agonistic, fully human IgG2 monoclonal antibody. Intravenous ivuxolimab was administered to patients every 2 weeks at six dose levels: 0.01, 0.1, 0.3, 1.5, 3 and 10 mg/kg. Of the roughly 53 patients in dose escalation, around 20 had hepatocellular carcinoma, about 15 had melanoma, 9 had renal cell carcinoma and 9 had head and neck cancer. In the dose-escalation cohort, more than 75% of patients were male, and the mean age was approximately 55 years, with a range of roughly 23 to 85. Patients were allowed to have had prior anti-PD-1, anti-PD-L1 or anti-CTLA-4 therapy, and approximately 40% of the dose-escalation patients had been treated with checkpoint inhibitors. Partial responses occurred in three dose-escalation patients: two with cutaneous melanoma and one with hepatocellular carcinoma. Peripheral TCRbeta sequencing was intended to test whether TCR sequence diversity was altered and clonal T-cell expansion was caused by ivuxolimab. The monotherapy dose-escalation portion (N ≈ 52 patients) of the phase I ivuxolimab trial is reported in the paper. General study outcomes and caveats: Partial responders in the 0.1-3.0 mg/kg groups had among the lowest normalized peripheral clonal expansion, especially among CD8+ T cells. At doses from 0.1 to 3.0 mg/kg, clonal expansion was seen in both CD4+ and CD8+ blood T cells between baseline and week 6. The antigen specificity of the clonally expanded peripheral T cells was not determined. Low levels of normalized T-cell clonal expansion were also seen in some patients who did not respond. After ivuxolimab, more expanded clones were found on average in CD8+ T cells than in CD4+ T cells.

Genomic DNA was isolated from the sorted cells so that the TCRbeta CDR3 region could be sequenced. The immunoSEQ Assay was used to sequence the TCRbeta CDR3 regions. Sourced from immuneACCESS, this table was stored by TCRdb with only in-frame sequences that have V and J called. A share of the clones is absent; for the studies checked, an unresolved V gene accounts for under half, and the remainder has no known explanation. Counted in this sample were 45,000 to 50,000 clones; around 90% of them appeared once. The ten top clones hold more than 6.5% of the sample. The sample here was CD4+ or CD8+ T cells sorted from blood, taken in a trial of the OX40 agonist ivuxolimab. This clonotype was obtained from an adult with an advanced solid tumor such as melanoma, head and neck, liver or kidney cancer. The chain is made from TRBV7-9 and TRBJ1-2; the D gene is possibly TRBD1, with 6 bases matching. CDR3 loop: CASSARGTGNYGYTF. DNA sequence: TGTGCCAGCAGCGCTAGGGGGACGGGGAACTATGGCTACACCTTC.